This TCR beta chain was recorded in a study of OX40 agonist ivuxolimab in advanced cancers. The overall study: Males comprised 82.7% of the group, whose mean age was approximately 62 years (range about 20 to 90).

Study observations and caveats: At 0.1 to 3.0 mg/kg and by week 6, clonal expansion occurred in CD4+ and CD8+ blood T cells.

Per germline, CDR1 MNHNS and CDR2 SASEGT. The CDR3 length is 13 residues. Clones were sequenced by immunoSEQ multiplex PCR, and TCRdb holds only the in-frame ones, with some missing. The table records roughly 80,000 clones, more than 70% of them present only once. With regard to this clone: Its specificity is unknown.

Sequenced here: CD4+ or CD8+ T cells sorted from blood, sampled in a trial of the OX40 agonist ivuxolimab. The sequence derives from an adult with an advanced solid tumor such as melanoma, head and neck, liver or kidney cancer. The chain is built from TRBV6-1 and TRBJ2-7, with 9 bases that match TRBD1. The CDR3 DNA is TGTGGATCGTGGGGACAGGGAACCTACGAGCAGTACTTC. It is translated as CGSWGQGTYEQYF.